A selection of T cell receptor beta chains follows, all from one sample in a study of radiotherapy plus CTLA-4 blockade in lung cancer. Some clones are missing from TCRdb's copy, which holds only in-frame ones; the method was immunoSEQ multiplex PCR. The sample lists roughly 50,000 clones; approximately 90% were seen once. The sequences come from peripheral blood, collected from a patient treated with radiotherapy plus ipilimumab. These receptors originate from a human donor with non-small cell lung cancer whose response to radiotherapy plus ipilimumab could not be evaluated. Each CDR3 is given with its conserved first and last residue. The D gene is left open where the match is weak. Some rows mark clone size as missing; the rest say once, few, many or name a class of expanded clone.

length: 17; D: TRBD2; V: TRBV15; size: NA; J: TRBJ2-5; DNA: TGTGCCACCAGCAGAAGACTAGCGGGAGGGCCGGGGGAGACCCAGTACTTC; CDR3: CATSRRLAGGPGETQYF
length: 16; D: TRBD2; V: TRBV28; size: NA; J: TRBJ2-5; DNA: TGTGCCAGCAGTTTAACTGGACTAGCGACCCGAGAGACCCAGTACTTC; CDR3: CASSLTGLATRETQYF
length: 17; D: NA; V: TRBV7-6; size: NA; J: TRBJ2-5; DNA: TGTGCCAGCAGCCGTTACTTCCGACAGTTACTCCAAGAGACCCAGTACTTC; CDR3: CASSRYFRQLLQETQYF
length: 17; D: TRBD1; V: TRBV10-3; size: NA; J: TRBJ2-5; DNA: TGTGCCATCAGTGAGTCGACAGGGACATTGTACCAAGAGACCCAGTACTTC; CDR3: CAISESTGTLYQETQYF
length: 12; D: NA; V: TRBV6-1; size: NA; J: TRBJ2-3; DNA: TGTGCCAGCAGTGTAATGGCCGATACGCAGTATTTT; CDR3: CASSVMADTQYF
length: 14; D: NA; V: TRBV6-1; size: NA; J: TRBJ2-3; DNA: TGTGCCAGCAGTCCGGCGACTGGCACAGATACGCAGTATTTT; CDR3: CASSPATGTDTQYF
length: 14; D: NA; V: TRBV10-3; size: once; J: TRBJ2-7; DNA: TGTGCCATCAGTGACTCGATCGGTGCCTACGAGCAGTACTTC; CDR3: CAISDSIGAYEQYF
length: 14; D: TRBD2; V: TRBV25-1; size: NA; J: TRBJ2-5; DNA: TGTGCCAGCAGTGTTAGCGGGAGCCAAGAGACCCAGTACTTC; CDR3: CASSVSGSQETQYF
length: 16; D: TRBD1; V: TRBV2; size: NA; J: TRBJ1-2; DNA: TGTGCCAGCACCTTGACGCGCGACAGGGGGCTGTTTGGCTACACCTTC; CDR3: CASTLTRDRGLFGYTF
length: 13; D: NA; V: TRBV19; size: NA; J: TRBJ2-3; DNA: TGTGCCAGTACTGGGGCGAGCACAGATACGCAGTATTTT; CDR3: CASTGASTDTQYF
length: 14; D: NA; V: TRBV7-9; size: NA; J: TRBJ2-3; DNA: TGTGCCAGCAGCTTAGACAGGAGCACAGATACGCAGTATTTT; CDR3: CASSLDRSTDTQYF
length: 18; D: TRBD1; V: TRBV9; size: NA; J: TRBJ2-7; DNA: TGTGCCAGCAGCGTAGCCCCCGCGGTCGGGACAGGAAAGGACGAGCAGTACTTC; CDR3: CASSVAPAVGTGKDEQYF
length: 16; D: TRBD1; V: TRBV28; size: NA; J: TRBJ1-5; DNA: TGTGCCGGCAGTTTGGGGACAGACTCACCCAGGGGGCCCCAGCATTTT; CDR3: CAGSLGTDSPRGPQHF
length: 17; D: TRBD2; V: TRBV19; size: NA; J: TRBJ2-5; DNA: TGTGCCAGTAGTACAGGGACTAGCGGGGGGGCCTGGGAGACCCAGTACTTC; CDR3: CASSTGTSGGAWETQYF
length: 15; D: NA; V: TRBV7-9; size: NA; J: TRBJ1-4; DNA: TGTGCCAGCAGCCCCTTCACCCCTCGGGGAGAAAAACTGTTTTTT; CDR3: CASSPFTPRGEKLFF
length: 12; D: NA; V: TRBV10-1; size: NA; J: TRBJ1-5; DNA: TGCGCCAGCAGTGAGGGGCGAGAGCCCCAGCATTTT; CDR3: CASSEGREPQHF
length: 14; D: TRBD2; V: TRBV28; size: few; J: TRBJ2-1; DNA: TGTGCCAGCAGTTCTAGCGGGAGGGGAAATGAGCAGTTCTTC; CDR3: CASSSSGRGNEQFF
length: 14; D: NA; V: TRBV2; size: once; J: TRBJ1-1; DNA: TGTGCCAGCAACAAAGGACAGTTGAACACTGAAGCTTTCTTT; CDR3: CASNKGQLNTEAFF
length: 14; D: TRBD2; V: TRBV5-1; size: once; J: TRBJ2-1; DNA: TGCGCCAGCAGCTTGGAAGCGGGGGGGCCCACGCAGTTCTTC; CDR3: CASSLEAGGPTQFF
length: 15; D: NA; V: TRBV19; size: NA; J: TRBJ1-4; DNA: TGTGCCAGTAGTGGCGGGGACCGATTTAATGAAAAACTGTTTTTT; CDR3: CASSGGDRFNEKLFF
length: 15; D: NA; V: TRBV29-1; size: NA; J: TRBJ1-3; DNA: TGCAGCGTTGTTGAACAGGCTGTCTCTGGAAACACCATATATTTT; CDR3: CSVVEQAVSGNTIYF
length: 14; D: TRBD1; V: TRBV4-1; size: NA; J: TRBJ1-2; DNA: TGCGCCAGCCACTCGACCGGGACAGGGAAAGGCTACACCTTC; CDR3: CASHSTGTGKGYTF
length: 14; D: NA; V: TRBV5-6; size: NA; J: TRBJ1-1; DNA: TGTGCCAGCAGTTCCGGGGGGTTGAGAACTGAAGCTTTCTTT; CDR3: CASSSGGLRTEAFF
length: 17; D: TRBD1; V: TRBV9; size: NA; J: TRBJ2-5; DNA: TGTGCCAGCAGTGACTCATCGACAGGGGGCGACGCAAAGACCCAGTACTTC; CDR3: CASSDSSTGGDAKTQYF
length: 15; D: TRBD1; V: TRBV19; size: few; J: TRBJ1-5; DNA: TGTGCCAGTAGTTCAACAGGGGGCGGTCATCAGCCCCAGCATTTT; CDR3: CASSSTGGGHQPQHF
length: 15; D: NA; V: TRBV5-5; size: NA; J: TRBJ1-5; DNA: TGTGCCAGCAGCTTGGTAAGCAATAGCAATCAGCCCCAGCATTTT; CDR3: CASSLVSNSNQPQHF
length: 16; D: NA; V: TRBV4-3; size: NA; J: TRBJ2-7; DNA: TGCGCCAGCAGCCAAGATAGGGGGGGCAGCTCCTACGAGCAGTACTTC; CDR3: CASSQDRGGSSYEQYF
length: 16; D: TRBD2; V: TRBV5-4; size: NA; J: TRBJ2-5; DNA: TGTGCCAGCAGCTTGGAGGCTAGCGGACCCCAGGAGACCCAGTACTTC; CDR3: CASSLEASGPQETQYF
length: 16; D: NA; V: TRBV7-9; size: NA; J: TRBJ2-2; DNA: TGTGCCAGCAGCTTAAGCCGCGTCGCGAACACCGGGGAGCTGTTTTTT; CDR3: CASSLSRVANTGELFF
length: 16; D: TRBD1; V: TRBV28; size: NA; J: TRBJ2-7; DNA: TGTGCCAGCAGCCCCTCCGGGACAGGGTCCTCCTACGAGCAGTACTTC; CDR3: CASSPSGTGSSYEQYF
length: 14; D: NA; V: TRBV5-4; size: NA; J: TRBJ2-5; DNA: TGTGCCAGCAGCTTGACCGCAGTCCAAGAGACCCAGTACTTC; CDR3: CASSLTAVQETQYF
length: 15; D: TRBD1; V: TRBV11-2; size: NA; J: TRBJ2-7; DNA: TGTGCCAGCAGCTTTACCGGGACAGGGGGTTACGAGCAGTACTTC; CDR3: CASSFTGTGGYEQYF
length: 18; D: TRBD1; V: TRBV4-1; size: NA; J: TRBJ1-6; DNA: TGCGCCAGCAGCCAAAAATTGCGACCCGGGACAGAGTCTTCACCCCTCCACTTT; CDR3: CASSQKLRPGTESSPLHF
length: 15; D: NA; V: TRBV4-1; size: NA; J: TRBJ2-7; DNA: TGCGCCAGCAGCCAAGCAGTGGACAACCCCTACGAGCAGTACTTC; CDR3: CASSQAVDNPYEQYF
length: 11; D: NA; V: TRBV20-1; size: NA; J: TRBJ1-2; DNA: TGCAGTGCTACTCAGGGATCTGGCTACACCTTC; CDR3: CSATQGSGYTF
length: 16; D: TRBD2; V: TRBV6-5; size: NA; J: TRBJ2-1; DNA: TGTGCCAGCAGTTACCCCCAAGCGGGGGGGCACAATGAGCAGTTCTTC; CDR3: CASSYPQAGGHNEQFF
length: 15; D: NA; V: TRBV27; size: NA; J: TRBJ1-5; DNA: TGTGCCAGCAGTTTAACCGGAGAGCGCAATCAGCCCCAGCATTTT; CDR3: CASSLTGERNQPQHF
length: 18; D: NA; V: TRBV9; size: NA; J: TRBJ1-1; DNA: TGTGCCAGCAGCAGAACTCGGGGGGAGGGATCGGGGAACACTGAAGCTTTCTTT; CDR3: CASSRTRGEGSGNTEAFF
length: 15; D: NA; V: TRBV19; size: NA; J: TRBJ1-5; DNA: TGTGCCAGTAGTCCCCGGGTAGGGGGTGATCAGCCCCAGCATTTT; CDR3: CASSPRVGGDQPQHF
length: 15; D: NA; V: TRBV19; size: NA; J: TRBJ2-3; DNA: TGTGCCAGTACGTCACGGGGGTATGCAGCAGATACGCAGTATTTT; CDR3: CASTSRGYAADTQYF
length: 14; D: NA; V: TRBV6-1; size: NA; J: TRBJ1-1; DNA: TGTGCCAGCAGTATAGGGGGGGATAGGACTGAAGCTTTCTTT; CDR3: CASSIGGDRTEAFF
length: 13; D: NA; V: TRBV1; size: NA; J: TRBJ2-3; DNA: TGCACCAGCAGCCAAGAGAGGACAGATACGCAGTATTTT; CDR3: CTSSQERTDTQYF
length: 16; D: NA; V: TRBV19; size: once; J: TRBJ2-3; DNA: TGTGCCAGTAGGGCCCAAGCAGGTCGCAGCACAGATACGCAGTATTTT; CDR3: CASRAQAGRSTDTQYF
length: 14; D: NA; V: TRBV19; size: NA; J: TRBJ2-1; DNA: TGTGCCAGTAGTATCCCGAGCTCCTACAATGAGCAGTTCTTC; CDR3: CASSIPSSYNEQFF
length: 14; D: TRBD2; V: TRBV10-1; size: NA; J: TRBJ2-5; DNA: TGCGCCAGCAGTGAGGGGACTAGCGTAGGGACCCAGTACTTC; CDR3: CASSEGTSVGTQYF
length: 13; D: TRBD1; V: TRBV19; size: NA; J: TRBJ1-5; DNA: TGTGCCAGTAGCGGACAGGGCGATCAGCCCCAGCATTTT; CDR3: CASSGQGDQPQHF
length: 15; D: TRBD1; V: TRBV4-1; size: once; J: TRBJ2-3; DNA: TGCGCCAGCAGCCAAGACGGGACAGGGTCAGATACGCAGTATTTT; CDR3: CASSQDGTGSDTQYF
length: 15; D: NA; V: TRBV10-1; size: NA; J: TRBJ2-3; DNA: TGCGCCAGCAGTGAAGGGGCGGCCGGCACAGATACGCAGTATTTT; CDR3: CASSEGAAGTDTQYF
length: 14; D: NA; V: TRBV18; size: NA; J: TRBJ1-2; DNA: TGTGCCAGCTCACCCAAGACGGAGAACTATGGCTACACCTTC; CDR3: CASSPKTENYGYTF
length: 16; D: NA; V: TRBV19; size: NA; J: TRBJ1-2; DNA: TGTGCCAGTAGTATAGGCCGGGGGGCATCCCTCTATGGCTACACCTTC; CDR3: CASSIGRGASLYGYTF
length: 14; D: NA; V: TRBV4-3; size: few; J: TRBJ1-1; DNA: TGCGCCAGCAGCCAAGATGGCATCAACACTGAAGCTTTCTTT; CDR3: CASSQDGINTEAFF
length: 18; D: TRBD2; V: TRBV28; size: NA; J: TRBJ2-2; DNA: TGTGCCAGCAGATCCCCAGGACTAGCGGGGACGAACACCGGGGAGCTGTTTTTT; CDR3: CASRSPGLAGTNTGELFF
length: 13; D: NA; V: TRBV28; size: NA; J: TRBJ1-1; DNA: TGTGCCAGCTCCCCAGACATGAACACTGAAGCTTTCTTT; CDR3: CASSPDMNTEAFF
length: 13; D: TRBD2; V: TRBV7-9; size: NA; J: TRBJ2-7; DNA: TGTGCCAGCAGCTTGAGCGGGGCCGGGGAGCAGTACTTC; CDR3: CASSLSGAGEQYF
length: 17; D: TRBD2; V: TRBV7-2; size: NA; J: TRBJ2-1; DNA: TGTGCCAGCAGCCTAGCAGCGACTAGCGGGGCCCGCAATGAGCAGTTCTTC; CDR3: CASSLAATSGARNEQFF
length: 16; D: NA; V: TRBV7-8; size: NA; J: TRBJ2-2; DNA: TGTGCCAGCAGCTTAGGGGGTAGCGGGAACACCGGGGAGCTGTTTTTT; CDR3: CASSLGGSGNTGELFF
length: 11; D: NA; V: TRBV7-2; size: NA; J: TRBJ2-7; DNA: TGTGCCAGCAGCCGTAACTACGAGCAGTACTTC; CDR3: CASSRNYEQYF